Sequencing of this T cell receptor beta chain was carried out in a study of T-cell memory formation after mild COVID-19. Study-level results: Nothing showed for sure that second-wave clones peaking on day 37 were SARS-CoV-2 specific. Those CD4+ clones that contracted were mainly in CM and EM (CD8+ ones in EMRA).

TCRdb reanalysed the 5' RACE reads using MiXCR and keeps one entry per CDR3 protein. This table has 300,000 to 400,000 distinct CDR3 sequences, approximately 15% appearing once. With respect to this clonotype: Antigen: not known.

The CDR3 spans 14 residues. Per germline, CDR1 KGHSH and CDR2 LQKENI. Trimming left V 6 bases short and J 3 bases short, with 14 bases between. Material for sequencing was PBMCs or a T cell subset sorted from them (not recorded which). This receptor was taken from a man between 18 and 35 years old who had mild COVID-19 (a few samples of this study predate the infection). Cell type and time point are not known. The chain has TRBV18 and TRBJ2-5; no clear D gene. DNA for the CDR3: TGTGCCAGCTCGAGGTCCAGTGGGGAAGAGACCCAGTACTTC. It is translated as CASSRSSGEETQYF.